This passage covers 15 T cell receptor beta chains from one sample sequenced in a study of CD8+ T cells in alopecia areata. Sequencing used cDNA as its template, made by extracting RNA and reverse transcribing it. Clones were sequenced by immunoSEQ multiplex PCR, and TCRdb holds only the in-frame ones, with some missing. The data show 90,000 to 130,000 clones, approximately 59% seen once. What was sequenced was CD8+ T cells sorted from blood. Every receptor here comes from a human donor in good health.

In regard to this clone: An end of the junction does not agree with germline; a read error may underlie this. The J gene is TRBJ1-6, the V gene TRBV7-2, with 7 bases lining up with TRBD1. Germline lookup yields CDR1 SGHTA and CDR2 FQGNSA. This CDR3 has 15 amino acids. CDR3 bases: TGCGCCAGCAGCCAAGAGGGGGCTGGGAATTCACCCCTCCACTTT. Amino acid sequence: CASSQEGAGNSPLHF.

The chain couples TRBV15 to TRBJ1-5; no reliable D call. The CDR3 has 14 amino acids. Germline V gene lookup returns CDR1 LNHNV and CDR2 YYDKDF (reference sequence). Trimming cost V 5 bases and J 1 base, with 9 bases left between them. CDR3 in amino acids: CATSDARSNQPQHF. DNA of the CDR3: TGTGCCACCAGCGACGCCAGGAGCAATCAGCCCCAGCATTTT.

The genes are TRBV7-9 and TRBJ2-1; D perhaps matches TRBD2 (6 bases). CDR1 and CDR2 from the germline V gene are SEHNR and FQNEAQ (reference sequence). CDR3 length equals 16 residues. V lost 5 bases to trimming and J lost 0 bases, with 14 bases between them. The CDR3 DNA reads as TGTGCCAGCAGCCCAGATAGCGGTAGCTCCTACAATGAGCAGTTCTTC. Translation: CASSPDSGSSYNEQFF. Full variable domain (rest looked up from reference TRBV7-9 and TRBJ2-1): DTGVSQNPRHKITKRGQNVTFRCDPISEHNRLYWYRQTLGQGPEFLTYFQNEAQLEKSRLLSDRFSAERPKGSFSTLEIQRTEQGDSAMYLCASSPDSGSSYNEQFFGPGTRLTVL.

The chain uses TRBV4-2 and TRBJ1-5; D remains ambiguous. Trimming took 0 bases from V and 4 from J, leaving 13 bases between them. The CDR3 is made up of 16 amino acids. CDR1 and CDR2 from the germline V gene are LGHNA and YNFKEQ. The CDR3 sequence: CASSQERDGGNQPQHF. The CDR3 DNA is TGTGCCAGCAGCCAAGAGAGGGATGGAGGGAATCAGCCCCAGCATTTT.

The gene calls are TRBV2 and TRBJ1-2; no firm D call. The V end was cut by 5 bases, the J end by 0 bases, with 16 bases between. CDR1 and CDR2 (germline): SNHLY, FYNNEI. CDR3 length: 16 residues. CDR3 sequence reads: CASSSLSFEANYGYTF. The CDR3 region has the DNA TGTGCCAGCAGTTCCCTATCGTTTGAAGCTAACTATGGCTACACCTTC.

The gene calls are TRBV6-6 and TRBJ2-7, with D unresolved. Looked up from germline, CDR1 is MNHNY and CDR2 is SVGAGI (reference sequence). The length of the CDR3 is 15 residues. V lost 0 bases and J 1 base, leaving 10 bases between the germline ends. The CDR3: CASSYSYSLSYEQYF. The CDR3 DNA sequence: TGTGCCAGCAGTTACTCGTACAGTTTATCCTACGAGCAGTACTTC.

V is TRBV19 and J is TRBJ1-2; 10 bases fit TRBD1. The CDR3 runs 12 residues. In germline, CDR1 is LNHDA, CDR2 SQIVND (reference sequence). The trim removed 9 bases at V and 6 bases at J, leaving 4 bases unmatched. The CDR3 loop is CASGQGGDGYTF. Here the CDR3 DNA reads TGTGCCAGCGGACAGGGGGGGGATGGCTACACCTTC.

The J gene is TRBJ2-3, the V gene TRBV15; D may be TRBD2 (6 bases). Germline V gene sequence: CDR1 LNHNV, CDR2 YYDKDF (reference sequence). V lost 0 bases and J lost 1, with 8 bases in between. The length of the CDR3 is 15 residues. Written as DNA, the CDR3 is TGTGCCACCAGCAGAGAAAGGGAGGGCACAGATACGCAGTATTTT. Translating gives CATSREREGTDTQYF.

The chain's CDR3 is CASSGLQQYF. CDR3 DNA: TGCGCCAGCAGTGGACTACAGCAGTACTTC. This chain connects TRBV23-1 to TRBJ2-7; D may be TRBD2 (6 bases). TRBV23-1 is flagged as an ORF with uncertain function. The CDR3 is 10 amino acids. Trimming took 5 bases from V and 8 from J, leaving 7 bases between them.

The chain is built from TRBV27 and TRBJ2-2; TRBD1 matches at 10 bases. Germline trimming cut 3 bases from V and 5 bases from J; bases unmatched to any gene: 3. Germline V gives CDR1 MNHEY, CDR2 SMNVEV (reference sequence). This CDR3 has 15 residues. CDR3 amino acids: CASSFWGQGTGELFF. The CDR3, as DNA: TGTGCCAGCAGTTTTTGGGGACAGGGGACCGGGGAGCTGTTTTTT.

The CDR3 is CASSQVGQVYEQYF. The CDR3 bases are TGTGCCAGCAGCCAAGTTGGGCAGGTCTACGAGCAGTACTTC. The chain joins TRBV4-2 to TRBJ2-7; D not resolved. The CDR3 consists of 14 residues. CDR1 and CDR2 (germline): LGHNA, YNFKEQ. Trimming took 1 base from V and 3 from J, leaving 10 bases between them.

V is TRBV11-2 and J is TRBJ1-4, with D possibly being TRBD1 (6 bases). The V and J ends lost 5 bases and 12 bases respectively, with 22 bases between them. The CDR3 sequence is 15 residues long. CDR1 is SGHAT and CDR2 is FQNNGV in the germline V gene. The CDR3 region is CASSPSGGQQEELFF. In DNA form, the CDR3 reads TGTGCCAGCAGCCCGAGCGGGGGACAACAGGAAGAACTGTTTTTT. Full variable domain (missing parts from reference TRBV11-2 and TRBJ1-4): EAGVAQSPRYKIIEKRQSVAFWCNPISGHATLYWYQQILGQGPKLLIQFQNNGVVDDSQLPKDRFSAERLKGVDSTLKIQPAKLEDSAVYLCASSPSGGQQEELFFGSGTQLSVL.

This clone was counted only a few times. The CDR3 sequence: CASSSAIGRRVEQYF. In DNA, the CDR3 is TGTGCCAGCAGCTCCGCCATCGGGAGAAGGGTCGAGCAGTACTTC. The rearrangement joins TRBV7-8 to TRBJ2-7; a weak D match, TRBD2 (6 bases). Germline loops: CDR1 SGHVS, CDR2 FQNEAQ. This CDR3 is built from 15 residues. Trimming pared 4 bases from V and 6 bases from J, leaving 19 bases between.

A word on this clone: Different DNA sequences within this sample yield the same CDR3. This chain joins TRBV29-1 and TRBJ1-2; 9 bases map to TRBD1. J gave up 6 bases and V 4 bases, and 0 bases lay outside the gene matches. The CDR3 runs to 11 residues. Germline-derived CDR1 and CDR2 are SQVTM and ANQGSEA. CDR3 coding DNA: TGCAGCGTTGGGACAGGGGATGGCTACACCTTC. Amino acid sequence: CSVGTGDGYTF. The variable domain in full, with the rest retrieved from reference TRBV29-1 and TRBJ1-2, is SAVISQKPSRDICQRGTSLTIQCQVDSQVTMMFWYRQQPGQSLTLIATANQGSEATYESGFVIDKFPISRPNLTFSTLTVSNMSPEDSSIYLCSVGTGDGYTFGSGTRLTVV.

The chain couples TRBV30 to TRBJ1-1; no clear D. CDR3 length: 12 residues. V was trimmed by 0 bases and J by 4 bases, leaving 6 bases between them. The germline CDR1 and CDR2 sequences are GTSNPN and SVGIG (reference sequence). The DNA of the CDR3 is TGTGCCTGGAGTGTTTACGGCACTGAAGCTTTCTTT. Its translation is CAWSVYGTEAFF. The full variable domain, rest sourced from reference TRBV30 and TRBJ1-1, is SQTIHQWPATLVQPVGSPLSLECTVEGTSNPNLYWYRQAAGRGLQLLFYSVGIGQISSEVPQNLSASRPQDRQFILSSKKLLLSDSGFYLCAWSVYGTEAFFGQGTRLTVV.